This T cell receptor beta chain was recovered during a study of a mutant IDH1 vaccine in newly diagnosed glioma. Study-wide context: First vaccine doses came 4-6 weeks after radiotherapy alone, or with temozolomide cycles. The study's findings and limits: Evidence of vaccine-induced immune responses was documented in about 93% of patients.

TCRdb's table, derived via immunoSEQ multiplex PCR, lists solely in-frame clones and lacks some. The table records roughly 30,000 clones, around 83% of them present only once. The germline V and J ends were trimmed by 4 bases and 4 bases, with 13 bases remaining between them. CDR1 is SGHVS, CDR2 FQNEAQ, per germline. The CDR3 is 15 amino acids. Time point of the sample: week 23, last vaccination. It was 300 ug of mutant IDH1 20-mer peptide that made up each vaccine dose, given with topical imiquimod. About this clone itself: Its target is not known.

This sequence joins TRBV7-8 and TRBJ2-2, with D maybe TRBD1 (6 bases). The sequence was collected from a woman aged 25-40 years with glioma. The material was PBMCs, obtained from a glioma patient whose treatment included an IDH1 peptide vaccine. The DNA for the CDR3 is TGTGCCAGCAGCTCACAGGGAGTAGTCACCGGGGAGCTGTTTTTT. It encodes CASSSQGVVTGELFF.